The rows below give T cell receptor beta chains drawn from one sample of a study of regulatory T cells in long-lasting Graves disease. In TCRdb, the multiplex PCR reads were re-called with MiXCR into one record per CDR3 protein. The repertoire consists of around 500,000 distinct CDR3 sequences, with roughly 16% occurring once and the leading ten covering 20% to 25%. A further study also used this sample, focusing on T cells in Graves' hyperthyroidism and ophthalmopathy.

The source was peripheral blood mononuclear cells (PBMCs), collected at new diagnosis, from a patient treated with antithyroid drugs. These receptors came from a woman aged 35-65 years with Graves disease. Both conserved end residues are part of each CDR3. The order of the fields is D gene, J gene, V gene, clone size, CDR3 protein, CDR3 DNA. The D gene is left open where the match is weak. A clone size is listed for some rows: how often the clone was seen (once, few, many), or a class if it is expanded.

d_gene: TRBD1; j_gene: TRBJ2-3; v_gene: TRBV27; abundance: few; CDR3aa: CASTLRKGAGPSDTQYF; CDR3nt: TGTGCCAGCACCCTAAGGAAGGGGGCCGGGCCGTCAGATACGCAGTATTTT
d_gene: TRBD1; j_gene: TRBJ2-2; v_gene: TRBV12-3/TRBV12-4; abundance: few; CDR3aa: CASSRTGPTGELFF; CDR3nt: TGTGCCAGCAGTCGGACAGGTCCCACCGGGGAGCTGTTTTTT
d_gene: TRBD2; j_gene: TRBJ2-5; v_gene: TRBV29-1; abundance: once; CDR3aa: CSVGLAGEETQYF; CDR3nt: TGCAGCGTGGGACTAGCGGGGGAAGAGACCCAGTACTTC
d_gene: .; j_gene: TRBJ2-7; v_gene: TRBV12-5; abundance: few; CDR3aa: CASVQGFAEQYF; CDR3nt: TGTGCTAGCGTCCAGGGTTTTGCCGAGCAGTACTTC
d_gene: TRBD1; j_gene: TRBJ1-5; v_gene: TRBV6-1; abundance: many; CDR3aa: CASSTGAGGQPQHF; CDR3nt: TGTGCCAGCAGTACAGGGGCGGGGGGTCAGCCCCAGCATTTT
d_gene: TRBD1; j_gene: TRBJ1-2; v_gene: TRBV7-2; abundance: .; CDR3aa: CASSTRDRGPWHYGYTF; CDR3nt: TGTGCCAGCAGCACCCGGGACAGGGGGCCCTGGCACTATGGCTACACCTTC
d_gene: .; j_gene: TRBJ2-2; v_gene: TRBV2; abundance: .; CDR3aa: CASRPTDWTGELFF; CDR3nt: TGTGCCAGCAGGCCCACCGATTGGACCGGGGAGCTGTTTTTT
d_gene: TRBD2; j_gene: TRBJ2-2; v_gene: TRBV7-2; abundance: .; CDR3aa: CASSLVAGGELFF; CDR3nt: TGTGCCAGCAGCTTAGTAGCGGGCGGGGAGCTGTTTTTT
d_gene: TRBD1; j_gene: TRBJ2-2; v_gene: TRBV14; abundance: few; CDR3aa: CASSKDRGTGELFF; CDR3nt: TGTGCCAGCAGCAAGGACAGGGGAACCGGGGAGCTGTTTTTT
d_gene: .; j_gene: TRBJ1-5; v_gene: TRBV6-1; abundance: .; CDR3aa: CASSETAVNQPQHF; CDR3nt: TGTGCCAGCAGTGAAACGGCAGTTAATCAGCCCCAGCATTTT
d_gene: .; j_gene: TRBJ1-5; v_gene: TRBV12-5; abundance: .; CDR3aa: CASGLVLGGTRIQPQHF; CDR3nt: TGTGCTAGTGGTTTGGTACTTGGGGGGACAAGGATTCAGCCCCAGCATTTT
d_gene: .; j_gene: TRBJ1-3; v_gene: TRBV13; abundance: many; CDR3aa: CASSWAGPGNTIYF; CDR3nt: TGTGCCAGCAGCTGGGCAGGACCTGGAAACACCATATATTTT
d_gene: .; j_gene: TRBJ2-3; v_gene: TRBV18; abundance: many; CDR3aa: CASSPGAGGTDTQYF; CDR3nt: TGTGCCAGCTCACCCGGAGCAGGGGGCACAGATACGCAGTATTTT
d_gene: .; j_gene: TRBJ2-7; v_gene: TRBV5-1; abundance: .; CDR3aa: CASSLVRGTDFIEQYF; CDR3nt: TGCGCCAGCAGCTTGGTACGGGGGACAGACTTTATCGAGCAGTACTTC
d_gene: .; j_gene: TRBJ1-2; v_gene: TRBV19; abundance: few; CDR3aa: CASSIRGGYTF; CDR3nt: TGTGCCAGTAGTATTCGGGGTGGCTACACCTTC